This entry features one T cell receptor (beta chain) sequence. Measured with immunoSEQ multiplex PCR; TCRdb has only the in-frame clones, and not every one. The table lists around 180,000 clones, 82% of them singletons, with around 5.2% in the top ten. This sample was included in a study of blood T cell repertoires in COVID-19. Study overall: PBMCs, B-cell-depleted T cells, or T cells provided the cDNA or gDNA that made up the material.

V dropped 0 bases and J dropped 5; count of bases not matched to a gene: 4. This CDR3 is built from 15 residues. Germline-derived CDR1 and CDR2 are LGHNA and YNFKEQ. This chain connects TRBV4-2 to TRBJ2-1; 7 positions agree with TRBD1. The TCR originated in a woman aged 25 to 39 with acute or convalescent COVID-19. The source material was peripheral blood. CDR3 DNA sequence: TGTGCCAGCAGCCAAGAAGGGGGCAGTAACAATGAGCAGTTCTTC. Amino acid sequence: CASSQEGGSNNEQFF.